The 8 T cell receptor beta chains given below trace back to one sample, sequenced in a study of T cells in Graves' hyperthyroidism and ophthalmopathy. RNA transcripts provided the source from which TCR beta CDR3 regions were amplified. First-round RT-PCR with HTBI primers amplified the TCR CDR3 region. TCRdb processed the multiplex PCR reads anew with MiXCR; each CDR3 protein has one entry. Found here are 600,000 to 700,000 distinct CDR3 sequences, 45% of them singletons; the top ten hold about 7.2%. Input material: peripheral blood or thyroid tissue (not recorded which). Receptors were obtained from an adult man with Graves' disease, either hyperthyroidism or ophthalmopathy (not recorded which).

This chain uses TRBV7-2 with TRBJ1-5, with D uncertain. The CDR3 length is 16 residues. Germline V gives CDR1 SGHTA, CDR2 FQGNSA. Trimming took 5 bases from V and 8 from J, leaving 22 bases between them. DNA of the CDR3: TGTGCCAGCAGCCGACCCCTCGGCAGTGTACCGGAGCCCCAGCATTTT. The encoded protein is CASSRPLGSVPEPQHF. Supplemented by reference TRBV7-2 and TRBJ1-5, the full variable domain reads GAGVSQSPSNKVTEKGKDVELRCDPISGHTALYWYRQSLGQGLEFLIYFQGNSAPDKSGLPSDRFSAERTGGSVSTLTIQRTQQEDSAVYLCASSRPLGSVPEPQHFGDGTRLSIL.

This chain links TRBV29-1 with TRBJ2-7; a possible D gene is TRBD2 (6 bases). The CDR3 totals 12 residues. Germline values: CDR1 SQVTM, CDR2 ANQGSEA. V lost 6 bases and J 3 bases, leaving 12 bases between the germline ends. The DNA for the CDR3 is TGCAGCGTCCCCGGGACTTACTACGAGCAGTACTTC. This encodes CSVPGTYYEQYF.

On this clonotype: The CDR3 does not close with the conserved phenylalanine or tryptophan, likely indicating a read error. It is unclear where the CDR3 begins or ends on the DNA, so no DNA is shown, and the CDR3 is as TCRdb lists it. The chain employs TRBV7-9 and TRBJ2-5; TRBD2 is the table's D call, not checked against the DNA. The germline V gene encodes CDR1 SEHNR and CDR2 FQNEAQ (reference sequence). The CDR3 is 9 amino acids in total, end residues counted. The CDR3 here is CASSPALYT.

This clonotype was counted once. This rearrangement joins TRBV10-3 to TRBJ1-2; D may be TRBD1 (5 bases). Germline CDR1 ENHRY, CDR2 SYGVKD. This CDR3 has 14 amino acids. V gave up 3 bases and J gave up 3 bases, with 11 bases separating them. CDR3 DNA sequence: TGTGCCATCAGTGACCTTGGGGGTGACTATGGCTACACCTTC. The encoded protein is CAISDLGGDYGYTF.

This sequence joins TRBV10-3 and TRBJ1-6; 8 bases align to TRBD1. The ends lost 5 bases at V and 9 bases at J; junction bases unmatched: 12. The CDR3 spans 16 residues. Germline V CDR1 and CDR2: ENHRY, SYGVKD. CDR3: CAISYSVSGGSSPLHF. The CDR3 DNA follows: TGTGCCATCAGTTATTCGGTCTCAGGGGGCAGTTCACCCCTCCACTTT.

This clonotype was observed many times. V usage is TRBV2 and J usage is TRBJ1-5; D possibly corresponds to TRBD1 (5 bases). With 8 bases removed from V and 5 bases from J, the gap between germline ends came to 13 bases. The CDR3 runs 13 residues. Germline-derived CDR1 and CDR2 are SNHLY and FYNNEI. The CDR3 region has the DNA TGTGCCAGCGTAGCTTGGGGGGATCAGCCCCAGCATTTT. Translation gives CASVAWGDQPQHF.

In the case of this clonotype: The junction shows a germline mismatch at one end, possibly a read error. The V gene is TRBV13, the J gene TRBJ2-6; D is ambiguous. This CDR3 region has 14 residues. From germline, CDR1 is PRHDT and CDR2 FYEKMQ (reference sequence). The CDR3 spells CVSSPGSGANVLTF. The CDR3 coding sequence is TGTGTCAGCAGCCCAGGTTCCGGGGCCAACGTCCTGACTTTC.

This clonotype has just a few counts. The chain recombines TRBV5-1 with TRBJ1-1, with a tentative D call TRBD1 (5 bases). Trimming left V 3 bases short and J 8 bases short, with 14 bases between. CDR1 SGHRS and CDR2 YFSETQ come from the germline V gene. The CDR3 contains 13 residues. The CDR3 coding sequence is TGCGCCAGCAGCTGGAGGGGAGGTGGGGAAGCTTTCTTT. Translated, it gives CASSWRGGGEAFF.